This record covers a single T cell receptor beta chain. The entry originates in a study of PD-L1 blockade in urothelial cancer. Time point indicated: pretreatment peripheral blood. Method: immunoSEQ multiplex PCR; TCRdb's copy keeps in-frame clones and lacks some. The sample holds tens of thousands of clones, approximately 81% seen once. CDR3 length: 13 residues. The V segment lost 7 bases and the J segment 0 bases; nucleotides outside the gene matches: 4. CDR1 and CDR2 from the germline V gene are SGHRS and YFSETQ. Sequencing was performed on PBMCs, taken around atezolizumab (anti-PD-L1) treatment. This TCR was recovered from a man aged 65 to 79 with urothelial cancer. The J gene is TRBJ2-7, the V gene TRBV5-1, with 7 bases aligning to TRBD1. CDR3 sequence (DNA): TGCGCCAGCCGGGACAGCGGCTCCTACGAGCAGTACTTC. It translates to CASRDSGSYEQYF.